The clone carrying this TCR beta chain has a handful of counts. Its antigen is not known. A multiplex PCR was run with 60 Vbeta primers and 13 Jbeta primers. Clones were read by immunoSEQ multiplex PCR, and TCRdb kept only the in-frame ones, dropping some. The sample holds about 120,000 clones, 60% to 85% seen once. The sample originates from a study of cytomegalovirus exposure and HLA in healthy donors. Overall study: In an early release, HLA-typed donors contributed approximately 80 million unique TCR sequences. Study observations and caveats: According to an earlier analysis, most TCR beta V segments yielded productive rearrangements about 87% or about 30% of the time. Exclusion applied to some V segments, including TRBV6-2 and TRBV6-3, as they were indistinguishable. By HLA locus, TCR association rates varied in a later analysis, with DRB1 showing the most and HLA-C the fewest.

The CDR3 sequence is 15 residues long. Germline CDR1 is SGHTA and CDR2 is FQGNSA. Germline trimming cut 4 bases from V and 2 bases from J; bases unmatched to any gene: 1. Sequenced material: PBMCs. The chain carries TRBV7-2 and TRBJ2-6, with TRBD1 matching 8 bases. The sequence was collected from a female donor in good health and CMV-seronegative. CDR3 nucleotide sequence: TGTGCCAGCAGCTCACAGGGGGCTGGGGCCAACGTCCTGACTTTC. Protein: CASSSQGAGANVLTF.